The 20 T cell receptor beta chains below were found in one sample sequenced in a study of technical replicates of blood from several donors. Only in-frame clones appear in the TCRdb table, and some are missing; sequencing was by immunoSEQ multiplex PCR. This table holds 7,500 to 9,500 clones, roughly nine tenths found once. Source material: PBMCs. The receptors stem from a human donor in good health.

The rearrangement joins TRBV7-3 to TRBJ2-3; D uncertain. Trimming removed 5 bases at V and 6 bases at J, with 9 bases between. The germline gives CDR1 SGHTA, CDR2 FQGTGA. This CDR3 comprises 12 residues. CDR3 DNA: TGTGCCAGCAGCCAATTCGGGGATACGCAGTATTTT. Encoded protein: CASSQFGDTQYF.

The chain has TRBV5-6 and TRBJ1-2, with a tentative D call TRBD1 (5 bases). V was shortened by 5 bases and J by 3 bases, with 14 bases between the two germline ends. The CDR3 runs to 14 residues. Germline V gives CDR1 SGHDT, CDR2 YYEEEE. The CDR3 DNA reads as TGTGCCAGCAGGGGGCAGGGCGGGGACTATGGCTACACCTTC. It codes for CASRGQGGDYGYTF.

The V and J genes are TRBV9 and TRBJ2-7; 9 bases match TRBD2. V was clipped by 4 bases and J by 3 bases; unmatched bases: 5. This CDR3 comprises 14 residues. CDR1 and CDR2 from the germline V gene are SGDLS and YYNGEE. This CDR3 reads CASSPRTSDYEQYF. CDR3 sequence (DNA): TGTGCCAGCAGCCCCAGGACTAGCGACTACGAGCAGTACTTC.

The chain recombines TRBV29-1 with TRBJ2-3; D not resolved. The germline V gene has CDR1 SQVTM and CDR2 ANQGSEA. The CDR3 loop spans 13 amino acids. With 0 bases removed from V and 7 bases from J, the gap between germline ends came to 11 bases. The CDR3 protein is CSVEDDFRNTQYF. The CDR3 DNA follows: TGCAGCGTTGAAGATGACTTTCGAAATACGCAGTATTTT.

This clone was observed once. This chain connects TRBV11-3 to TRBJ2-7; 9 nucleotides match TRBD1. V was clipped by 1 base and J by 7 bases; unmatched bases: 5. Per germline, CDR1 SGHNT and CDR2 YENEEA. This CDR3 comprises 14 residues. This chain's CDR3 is CASSLGGQGWEQYF. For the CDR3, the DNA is TGTGCCAGCAGCTTAGGCGGACAGGGGTGGGAGCAGTACTTC.

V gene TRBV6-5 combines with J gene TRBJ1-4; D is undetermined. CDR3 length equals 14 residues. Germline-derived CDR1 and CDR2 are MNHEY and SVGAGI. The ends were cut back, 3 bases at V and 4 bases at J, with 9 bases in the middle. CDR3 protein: CASSYSQLNEKLFF. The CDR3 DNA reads TGTGCCAGCAGTTATTCACAGCTTAATGAAAAACTGTTTTTT.

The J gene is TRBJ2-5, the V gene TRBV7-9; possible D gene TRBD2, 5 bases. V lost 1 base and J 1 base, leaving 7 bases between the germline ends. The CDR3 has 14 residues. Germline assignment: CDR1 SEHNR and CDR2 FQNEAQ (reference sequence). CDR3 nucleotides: TGTGCCAGCAGCTTAGGAGCGGTCCAAGAGACCCAGTACTTC. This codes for CASSLGAVQETQYF.

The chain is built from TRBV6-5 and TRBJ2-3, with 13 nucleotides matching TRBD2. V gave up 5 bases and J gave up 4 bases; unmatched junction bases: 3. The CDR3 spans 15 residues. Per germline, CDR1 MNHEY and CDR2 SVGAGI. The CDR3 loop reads CASSAGTSGADTQYF. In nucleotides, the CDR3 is TGTGCCAGCAGTGCCGGGACTAGCGGGGCAGATACGCAGTATTTT.

The CDR3 here is CASSLNRVGLRFF. The CDR3 DNA is TGTGCCAGCAGCTTGAACCGCGTGGGGCTGCGGTTCTTC. This rearrangement joins TRBV11-2 to TRBJ2-1; the D gene is possibly TRBD1 (5 bases). The CDR3 totals 13 residues. V lost 3 bases and J lost 15, with 18 bases in between. CDR1 is SGHAT, CDR2 FQNNGV, per germline.

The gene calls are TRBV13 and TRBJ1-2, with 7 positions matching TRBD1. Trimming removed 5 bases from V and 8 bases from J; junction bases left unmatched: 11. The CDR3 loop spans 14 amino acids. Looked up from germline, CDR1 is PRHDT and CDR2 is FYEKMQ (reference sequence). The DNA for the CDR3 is TGTGCCAGCAGCGGACAGGTTTTGCTAGAGGGCTACACCTTC. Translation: CASSGQVLLEGYTF.

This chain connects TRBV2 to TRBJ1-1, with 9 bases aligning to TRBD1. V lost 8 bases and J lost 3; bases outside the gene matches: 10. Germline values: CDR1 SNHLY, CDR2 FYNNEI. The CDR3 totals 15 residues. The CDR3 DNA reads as TGTGCCAGCGGAACGATACAGGGGGCCTACACTGAAGCTTTCTTT. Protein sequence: CASGTIQGAYTEAFF.

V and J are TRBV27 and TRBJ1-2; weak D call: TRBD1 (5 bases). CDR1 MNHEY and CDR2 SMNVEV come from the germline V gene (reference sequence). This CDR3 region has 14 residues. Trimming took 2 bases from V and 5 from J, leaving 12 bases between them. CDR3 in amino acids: CASSLRGQGYGYTF. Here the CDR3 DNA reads TGTGCCAGCAGTTTACGCGGTCAGGGTTATGGCTACACCTTC.

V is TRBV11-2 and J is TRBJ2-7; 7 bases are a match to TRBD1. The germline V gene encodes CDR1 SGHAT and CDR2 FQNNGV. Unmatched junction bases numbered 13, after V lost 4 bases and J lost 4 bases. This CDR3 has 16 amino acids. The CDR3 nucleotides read TGTGCCAGCAGCTCGTTTGGGGACAGCTTCTGGTACGAGCAGTACTTC. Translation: CASSSFGDSFWYEQYF.

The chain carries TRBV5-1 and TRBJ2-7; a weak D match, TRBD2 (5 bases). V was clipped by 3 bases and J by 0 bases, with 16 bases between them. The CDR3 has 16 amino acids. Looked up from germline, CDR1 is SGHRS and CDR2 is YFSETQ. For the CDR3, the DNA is TGCGCCAGCAGCTGGACCTTGAGCGGAGGCTCCTACGAGCAGTACTTC. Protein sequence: CASSWTLSGGSYEQYF.

The CDR3 loop reads CASTGHGELFF. In nucleotides, the CDR3 is TGCGCCAGCACGGGACATGGGGAGCTGTTTTTT. This rearrangement joins TRBV10-1 to TRBJ2-2, with D possibly TRBD1 on 6 matching bases. CDR3 size: 11 residues. From germline, CDR1 is WNHNN and CDR2 SYGVQD (reference sequence). The V gene lost 7 bases and the J gene lost 8 bases, with 8 bases spanning the gap.

CDR3 nucleotides: TGTGCCAGCTCACCCGGGACATCCGACACTGAAGCTTTCTTT. It is translated as CASSPGTSDTEAFF. This chain joins TRBV18 and TRBJ1-1; D is perhaps TRBD1 (6 bases). V lost 3 bases and J lost 3, with 11 bases in between. Germline V CDR1 and CDR2: KGHSH, LQKENI. CDR3 length equals 14 residues.

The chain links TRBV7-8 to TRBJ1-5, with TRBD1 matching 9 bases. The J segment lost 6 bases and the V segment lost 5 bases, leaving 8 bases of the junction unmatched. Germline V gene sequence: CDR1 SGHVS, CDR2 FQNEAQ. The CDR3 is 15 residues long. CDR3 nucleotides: TGTGCCAGCAGCGCAAACAGGGGGCCCAGTCAGCCCCAGCATTTT. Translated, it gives CASSANRGPSQPQHF.

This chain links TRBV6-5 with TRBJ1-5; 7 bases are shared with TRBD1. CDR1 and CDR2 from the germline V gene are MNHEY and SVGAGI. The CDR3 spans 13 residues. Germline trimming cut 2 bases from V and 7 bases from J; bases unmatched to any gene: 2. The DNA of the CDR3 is TGTGCCAGCAGTTACGACAGGGCGCAGCCCCAGCATTTT. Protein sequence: CASSYDRAQPQHF.

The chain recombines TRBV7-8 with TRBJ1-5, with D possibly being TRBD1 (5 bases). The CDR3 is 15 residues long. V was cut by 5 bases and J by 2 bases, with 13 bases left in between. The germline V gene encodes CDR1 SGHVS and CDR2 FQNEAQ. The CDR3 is CASSQTRVGNQPQHF. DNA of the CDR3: TGTGCCAGCAGCCAGACCAGGGTGGGCAATCAGCCCCAGCATTTT.

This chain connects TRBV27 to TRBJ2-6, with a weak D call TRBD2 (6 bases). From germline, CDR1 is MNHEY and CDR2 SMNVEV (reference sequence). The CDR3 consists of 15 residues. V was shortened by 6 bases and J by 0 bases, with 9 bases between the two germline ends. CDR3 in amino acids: CASSLAISGANVLTF. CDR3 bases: TGTGCCAGCAGCCTAGCGATCTCTGGGGCCAACGTCCTGACTTTC.